The present T cell receptor (beta chain) was sequenced within a study of T cell changes during pregnancy in multiple sclerosis. The junction had 11 bases not matched to a gene; V was cut back by 3 bases and J by 7 bases. Germline loops: CDR1 SGHRS, CDR2 YFSETQ. The CDR3 sequence is 15 residues long. The table came from immunoSEQ multiplex PCR; TCRdb's copy has only in-frame clones and leaves some out. The top ten hold 0.11% to 0.15% of the sample, which has tens of thousands of clones, approximately 93% seen once. V usage is TRBV5-1 and J usage is TRBJ2-7, with 9 bases matching TRBD1. Sample: CD4+ T cells from peripheral blood mononuclear cells, taken after pregnancy. This clonotype originated in a female donor with multiple sclerosis, enrolled in a pregnancy study. The CDR3 reads CASSSKVQGAGEQYF. The CDR3 nucleotides read TGCGCCAGCAGCTCCAAGGTACAGGGGGCGGGGGAGCAGTACTTC.